The clone carrying this T cell receptor (beta chain) was seen more than once but under ten times. The entry originates in a study of human T cells and chemical hapten exposure. Study context: Variation in per-sample TCR yields came mainly from small pooled library volume differences.

CDR3 size: 13 residues. Trimming took 2 bases from V and 8 from J, leaving 12 bases between them. Germline loops: CDR1 GTSNPN, CDR2 SVGIG (reference sequence). TCRdb reprocessed the RACE reads with MiXCR, giving one entry per CDR3 protein. This table has some 120,000 distinct CDR3 sequences, approximately 8.3% appearing once. Time point: healthy volunteer bleed at 2 weeks. The starting material, unfractionated whole blood, was used for total RNA extraction. Sequences were obtained from whole blood. This receptor was obtained from a male donor in good health. Some clones in this sample may be carry-over from other donors' samples. The chain joins TRBV30 to TRBJ2-2; tentative D call: TRBD2 (6 bases). The CDR3 coding sequence is TGTGCCTGGAGTCCCATGGAGGGGGGGGAGCTGTTTTTT. This codes for CAWSPMEGGELFF. Variable domain in full (rest from reference TRBV30 and TRBJ2-2): SQTIHQWPATLVQPVGSPLSLECTVEGTSNPNLYWYRQAAGRGLQLLFYSVGIGQISSEVPQNLSASRPQDRQFILSSKKLLLSDSGFYLCAWSPMEGGELFFGEGSRLTVL.